This TCR beta chain was observed in a study of T cell repertoires in cytomegalovirus infection. Study context: Based on public TCR beta signatures, there were indications of CMV infection and of a matching HLA type.

Turning to this clonotype: What it recognizes is unknown.

General observations from the study: Clonotype analysis showed dominance of the ex vivo response by HLA-C-restricted CMV-specific TCR beta clonotypes. Carriage of CMV together with the relevant HLA was identifiable through cumulative public TCR beta family frequency.

V lost 3 bases to trimming and J lost 6 bases, with 17 bases between them. The CDR3 loop spans 15 amino acids. Germline CDR1 MNHEY, CDR2 SMNVEV (reference sequence). MiXCR, applied by TCRdb to the reads, yields one record per CDR3 protein. This sample has roughly 500,000 distinct CDR3 sequences, with about 11% found just once. The sequence came from a human donor in good health (CMV status not recorded). Some clones in this sample may be carry-over from other donors' samples. This rearrangement joins TRBV27 to TRBJ1-2; perhaps TRBD1 as D (5 bases). Sequencing was done on a sample of PBMCs. DNA for the CDR3: TGTGCCAGCAGTTTGAGGGCAGGGTCCGAGGATGGCTACACCTTC. Its translation is CASSLRAGSEDGYTF.